This TCR beta chain is drawn from a study of cytomegalovirus exposure and HLA in healthy donors. The PCR had 60 Vbeta and 13 Jbeta primers. Produced via immunoSEQ multiplex PCR; TCRdb's table is partial and in-frame only. The table has tens of thousands of clones, 60% to 80% seen once. The CDR3 contains 12 residues. Trimming cost V 4 bases and J 3 bases, with 6 bases left between them. Germline V gives CDR1 PRHDT, CDR2 FYEKMQ (reference sequence). This clone was seen at least ten times. This chain joins TRBV13 and TRBJ1-1; D remains ambiguous. Sequences were obtained from PBMCs. The origin of this receptor is a man between 25 and 39 years old in good health and CMV-seronegative. The CDR3 bases are TGTGCCAGCAGCTCCTTTTACACTGAAGCTTTCTTT. It yields the protein CASSSFYTEAFF.